A single sample is the source of the 13 T cell receptor beta chains below, sequenced in a study of CD8+ T cells in alopecia areata. The treatment is: oral pan-JAK inhibitor, 5-10 mg twice daily. It was cDNA, reverse transcribed from extracted RNA, that served as the sequencing template. The assay was immunoSEQ multiplex PCR, and TCRdb's table has in-frame clones only and misses some. The sample has 150,000 to 250,000 clones; nearly 60% are singletons. The sample consisted of CD4+ T cells sorted from blood, taken at week 24, from a patient treated with tofacitinib. These receptors were obtained from a human donor with alopecia areata.

As DNA, the CDR3 is TGTGCCAGCAGCCCCAGGGGGCAAAATCAGCCCCAGCATTTT. Translated: CASSPRGQNQPQHF. The V and J genes are TRBV2 and TRBJ1-5; 8 bases fit TRBD1. Looked up from germline, CDR1 is SNHLY and CDR2 is FYNNEI. The CDR3 contains 14 residues. V was pared by 6 bases and J by 4 bases, with 5 bases of the junction left unmatched.

This clone was counted a single time. This chain uses TRBV2 with TRBJ2-7, with D perhaps TRBD2 (6 bases). Germline loops: CDR1 SNHLY, CDR2 FYNNEI. With 8 bases removed from V and 7 bases from J, the gap between germline ends came to 12 bases. The CDR3 covers 11 residues. CDR3 sequence (DNA): TGTGCCAGCTCCCGGACTAAAGAGCAGTACTTC. It translates to CASSRTKEQYF.

The J gene is TRBJ1-2, the V gene TRBV23-1; perhaps TRBD1 as D (5 bases). TRBV23-1 is an ORF for which the function is uncertain. The CDR3 consists of 13 residues. V was shortened by 2 bases and J by 3 bases, with 7 bases between the two germline ends. The CDR3: CASSQVGDYGYTF. CDR3 DNA: TGCGCCAGCAGTCAAGTAGGGGACTATGGCTACACCTTC.

The CDR3 loop is CASSLFPLAGVSYEQYF. CDR3 DNA: TGCGCCAGCAGCTTGTTTCCGCTAGCGGGAGTCTCCTACGAGCAGTACTTC. The rearrangement links TRBV5-1 to TRBJ2-7; the match to TRBD2 covers 10 bases. Germline CDR1 is SGHRS and CDR2 is YFSETQ. The CDR3 sequence is 17 residues long. The V gene end was trimmed by 1 base and the J gene end by 0 bases; junction bases not matched to a gene: 7.

CDR3 residues: CASSLKSGGLAGELFF. CDR3 DNA sequence: TGTGCCAGCAGCTTAAAAAGCGGGGGATTGGCCGGGGAGCTGTTTTTT. The chain links TRBV7-2 to TRBJ2-2; 8 bases align to TRBD2. Germline V gene sequence: CDR1 SGHTA, CDR2 FQGNSA. The junction had 8 bases not matched to a gene; V was cut back by 2 bases and J by 6 bases. The CDR3 extends over 16 amino acids.

The V and J genes are TRBV5-1 and TRBJ2-3; D possibly corresponds to TRBD2 (6 bases). Trimming pared 5 bases from V and 3 bases from J, leaving 19 bases between. The CDR3 contains 16 residues. Looked up from germline, CDR1 is SGHRS and CDR2 is YFSETQ. The CDR3 loop reads CASSVGGRTITDTQYF. In nucleotides, the CDR3 is TGCGCCAGCAGTGTTGGAGGGAGAACGATAACAGATACGCAGTATTTT.

The CDR3 loop is CASSDRDRTSGANVLTF. The CDR3 nucleotides read TGTGCCAGCAGCGACCGGGACAGAACCTCTGGGGCCAACGTCCTGACTTTC. This rearrangement joins TRBV7-2 to TRBJ2-6; TRBD1 matches 7 bases. This CDR3 is 17 amino acids long. Trimming removed 5 bases from V and 0 bases from J; junction bases left unmatched: 7. CDR1 and CDR2 (germline): SGHTA, FQGNSA.

In this sample, this clone turned up a few times. CDR3 in amino acids: CASSLRTGAGETQYF. The CDR3 nucleotides are TGTGCCAGCAGTTTAAGGACAGGGGCCGGGGAGACCCAGTACTTC. V usage is TRBV27 and J usage is TRBJ2-5, with 9 bases aligning to TRBD1. The ends lost 2 bases at V and 5 bases at J; junction bases unmatched: 6. This CDR3 is 15 amino acids long. From germline, CDR1 is MNHEY and CDR2 SMNVEV (reference sequence).

The genes are TRBV27 and TRBJ2-5, with TRBD2 matching over 9 bases. Trimming cost V 8 bases and J 4 bases; bases outside gene matches: 11. From germline, CDR1 is MNHEY and CDR2 SMNVEV (reference sequence). The CDR3 has 15 residues. The DNA for the CDR3 is TGTGCCAGCGGAATAGCGGGAGAAGGGGGAGAGACCCAGTACTTC. Amino acid sequence: CASGIAGEGGETQYF.

This clone was found a few times. V gene TRBV14 combines with J gene TRBJ2-7; possibly TRBD1 for D (6 bases). This CDR3 is 12 amino acids long. Trimming took off 8 bases at V and 3 bases at J, with 11 bases between the two ends. CDR1 is SGHDN, CDR2 FVKESK, per germline. CDR3 in amino acids: CASGQFRYEQYF. The CDR3, as DNA: TGTGCCAGCGGACAGTTTCGCTACGAGCAGTACTTC.

The V and J genes are TRBV4-3 and TRBJ2-3, with 10 nucleotides matching TRBD1. The CDR3 runs 17 residues. The V and J ends lost 4 bases and 4 bases, in that order; junction bases with no gene match: 11. Germline assignment: CDR1 LGHNA and CDR2 YSLEER. CDR3 in amino acids: CASSRAPWDRGADTQYF. Written as DNA, the CDR3 is TGCGCCAGCAGCCGAGCCCCATGGGACAGGGGAGCAGATACGCAGTATTTT.

This clone has more than one count but fewer than ten. This chain uses TRBV29-1 with TRBJ2-7; 8 nucleotides line up with TRBD1. Trimming at V came to 7 bases and at J to 2 bases, leaving 7 bases not matched to a gene. CDR1 is SQVTM and CDR2 is ANQGSEA in the germline V gene. This CDR3 is 13 amino acids long. The chain's CDR3 is CSAGQGFAYEQYF. The CDR3 nucleotides are TGCAGCGCCGGACAGGGTTTTGCCTACGAGCAGTACTTC.

The chain couples TRBV13 to TRBJ2-5; D not resolved. Germline CDR1 is PRHDT and CDR2 is FYEKMQ (reference sequence). The germline V and J ends were trimmed by 2 bases and 1 base, with 2 bases remaining between them. This CDR3 contains 12 residues. The CDR3 DNA reads TGTGCCAGCAGCTTAACCCAAGAGACCCAGTACTTC. Translated, it gives CASSLTQETQYF.